The source of this T cell receptor (beta chain) is a study of blood T cell repertoires in COVID-19. The germline CDR1 and CDR2 sequences are SQVTM and ANQGSEA. The V segment lost 6 bases and the J segment 3 bases; nucleotides outside the gene matches: 7. The CDR3 consists of 13 residues. In the original workflow: Cell counts per sample came from amplifying reference gene primers. Using immunoSEQ multiplex PCR, the repertoire was profiled, and TCRdb retains in-frame clones only, with some absent. That table supplies the V and J calls and clone size; D and trimming were determined from the DNA. The repertoire holds approximately 89,000 clones, with 90% to 95% as singletons.

This clonotype was sampled from a human donor with active COVID-19. The donor label of this sample is uncertain. Sequencing used peripheral blood. This rearrangement joins TRBV29-1 to TRBJ1-2; 7 bases line up with TRBD1. CDR3 amino acids: CSVTRGYDYGYTF. The CDR3, as DNA: TGCAGCGTCACCAGGGGGTACGACTATGGCTACACCTTC.